The clone carrying this T cell receptor (beta chain) occurred a few times. The entry originates in a study of blood T cell repertoires in COVID-19. Across the study: Nucleic acid was either cDNA or gDNA, and it came from T cells, B-cell-depleted T cells, or PBMCs.

The V and J ends lost 5 bases and 5 bases respectively, with 10 bases between them. The CDR3 is 13 amino acids. Germline assignment: CDR1 SGHTA and CDR2 FQGNSA. The method was immunoSEQ multiplex PCR; TCRdb's version includes in-frame clones alone and lacks a portion of them. The profile shows some 330,000 clones, around nine tenths of them singletons. Sequencing input: peripheral blood. The V and J genes are TRBV7-2 and TRBJ2-1, with D possibly matching TRBD2 (5 bases). The TCR originated in a woman aged 25 to 39 with COVID-19, enrolled during active disease. This CDR3 reads CASSLGLNNEQFF. Here the CDR3 DNA reads TGTGCCAGCAGCCTCGGACTGAACAATGAGCAGTTCTTC. The whole variable domain, remainder taken from reference TRBV7-2 and TRBJ2-1, is GAGVSQSPSNKVTEKGKDVELRCDPISGHTALYWYRQSLGQGLEFLIYFQGNSAPDKSGLPSDRFSAERTGGSVSTLTIQRTQQEDSAVYLCASSLGLNNEQFFGPGTRLTVL.